This TCR beta chain is from a study of blood T cell repertoires in COVID-19. Whole-study context: Acute-phase and convalescent COVID-19 samples originated in the United States, Italy and Spain. PBMCs, B-cell-depleted T cells, or T cells were the source of the cDNA or gDNA that made up the material.

In the study's own analysis: The authors estimated nucleated cell counts from reference gene primer amplification. The method was immunoSEQ multiplex PCR; TCRdb's version includes in-frame clones alone and lacks a portion of them. Clone size and the V and J calls come from that table; the DNA yielded D and trimming. The sample yields about 150,000 clones, around 89% seen once. Per the germline V gene, CDR1 is MNHEY and CDR2 is SMNVEV (reference sequence). The J segment lost 3 bases and the V segment lost 5 bases, leaving 5 bases of the junction unmatched. This CDR3 is 14 amino acids long. V usage is TRBV27 and J usage is TRBJ2-7, with 9 bases identical to TRBD1. The specimen sequenced was peripheral blood. The sequence was collected from a man aged 55 to 70 with active or convalescent COVID-19. This CDR3 is CASSRRTGVYEQYF. Written as DNA, the CDR3 is TGTGCCAGCAGTAGACGGACAGGGGTCTACGAGCAGTACTTC.